The 28 T cell receptor beta chains in this list originate from one sample, sequenced in a study of T cell responses to AZD1222 COVID-19 vaccine. Method: immunoSEQ multiplex PCR; TCRdb's copy keeps in-frame clones and lacks some. Counted here are 120,000 to 150,000 clones, about 90% occurring once; the ten biggest clones make up about 9.4%. Material: peripheral blood, obtained 28 days after the second AZD1222 dose. Receptors originate from an adult who received the AZD1222 COVID-19 vaccine.

This chain joins TRBV5-1 and TRBJ1-1; D may be TRBD1 (5 bases). This CDR3 is 14 amino acids long. V was pared by 0 bases and J by 3 bases, with 9 bases between. CDR1 is SGHRS and CDR2 is YFSETQ in the germline V gene. DNA of the CDR3: TGCGCCAGCAGCTTGGTGGGGGAGGACACTGAAGCTTTCTTT. Protein product: CASSLVGEDTEAFF.

The CDR3 protein is CASSSIMTGTDEKLFF. CDR3 in DNA: TGTGCCAGCAGCTCTATCATGACAGGGACGGACGAAAAACTGTTTTTT. The rearrangement uses TRBV7-9 and TRBJ1-4, with 7 nucleotides matching TRBD1. V was pared by 4 bases and J by 8 bases, with 13 bases of the junction left unmatched. Germline V gene sequence: CDR1 SEHNR, CDR2 FQNEAQ (reference sequence). There are 16 residues in the CDR3.

The chain is built from TRBV5-1 and TRBJ2-7; D not resolved. Trimming took off 5 bases at V and 6 bases at J, with 9 bases between the two ends. The germline V gene encodes CDR1 SGHRS and CDR2 YFSETQ. This CDR3 is built from 11 residues. This chain's CDR3 is CASSSQIEQYV. The CDR3 bases are TGCGCCAGCAGTTCCCAGATCGAGCAGTACGTC.

The genes are TRBV18 and TRBJ1-4; D is unresolved. In germline, CDR1 is KGHSH, CDR2 LQKENI. This CDR3 has 13 residues. V was cut by 2 bases and J by 5 bases, with 6 bases left in between. CDR3 amino acids: CASSPGQNEKLFF. The CDR3 nucleotides read TGTGCCAGCTCACCAGGGCAGAATGAAAAACTGTTTTTT.

CDR3 in amino acids: CASSYRRDHYEQYF. For the CDR3, the DNA is TGTGCCAGCAGTTATCGGAGGGACCACTACGAGCAGTACTTC. This chain joins TRBV6-5 and TRBJ2-7; D possibly corresponds to TRBD2 (6 bases). Germline CDR1 reads MNHEY; CDR2 reads SVGAGI. The CDR3 totals 14 residues. The V gene lost 3 bases and the J gene lost 3 bases, with 12 bases spanning the gap.

The rearrangement joins TRBV7-8 to TRBJ1-1; a possible D gene is TRBD1 (6 bases). This CDR3 contains 16 residues. The germline CDR1 and CDR2 sequences are SGHVS and FQNEAQ. V lost 5 bases and J 4 bases, leaving 20 bases between the germline ends. CDR3 nucleotide sequence: TGTGCCAGCAGCCCGTTTCAGGGGTGGCCGGGCACTGAAGCTTTCTTT. It encodes CASSPFQGWPGTEAFF.

This clone appeared once. The CDR3 sequence: CASSWGLANNEQYF. The CDR3 nucleotides read TGTGCCAGCAGTTGGGGACTAGCGAACAACGAGCAGTACTTC. The J gene is TRBJ2-7, the V gene TRBV6-2 or TRBV6-3, with 10 bases fitting TRBD2. Unmatched junction bases numbered 5, after V lost 4 bases and J lost 5 bases. Germline assignment: CDR1 MNHEY and CDR2 SVGEGT. The CDR3 runs 14 residues.

This clone was observed at least ten times. Other DNA sequences in the same sample also yield this CDR3. This sequence joins TRBV29-1 and TRBJ1-2; maybe TRBD1 (6 bases). V dropped 3 bases and J dropped 1 base, with 9 bases sitting between them. Germline V gene lookup returns CDR1 SQVTM and CDR2 ANQGSEA. The CDR3 is 13 amino acids. Here the CDR3 reads CSVESGDNYGYTF. CDR3 DNA: TGCAGCGTTGAGTCAGGGGATAACTATGGCTACACCTTC.

V and J are TRBV19 and TRBJ1-5, with D unresolved. The CDR3 contains 12 residues. CDR1 is LNHDA and CDR2 is SQIVND in the germline V gene (reference sequence). V gave up 4 bases and J gave up 4 bases, with 5 bases separating them. The CDR3 DNA sequence: TGTGCCAGTAGTACAGGAAATCAGCCCCAGCATTTT. Translating gives CASSTGNQPQHF.

The rearrangement links TRBV9 to TRBJ1-6; D not resolved. Trimming removed 2 bases from V and 8 bases from J, with 14 bases in between. The CDR3 consists of 15 residues. Per germline, CDR1 SGDLS and CDR2 YYNGEE. Here the CDR3 reads CASSVGGDGDSPLHF. The CDR3 DNA reads as TGTGCCAGCAGCGTGGGTGGGGATGGTGATTCACCCCTCCACTTT. Full variable domain (remainder filled in from reference TRBV9 and TRBJ1-6): DSGVTQTPKHLITATGQRVTLRCSPRSGDLSVYWYQQSLDQGLQFLIQYYNGEERAKGNILERFSAQQFPDLHSELNLSSLELGDSALYFCASSVGGDGDSPLHFGNGTRLTVT.

To note about this clone: The germline gene is not matched at one end of the junction; a read error may be the cause. V gene TRBV10-2 combines with J gene TRBJ1-2, with D maybe TRBD1 (5 bases). The germline V gene has CDR1 WSHSY and CDR2 SAAADI. The CDR3 extends over 12 amino acids. The CDR3 is CASSLGGDPKSF. CDR3 in DNA: TGCGCCAGCAGTTTGGGAGGGGATCCTAAGAGCTTC.

This chain links TRBV6-6 with TRBJ2-7; TRBD1 matches at 7 bases. V lost 2 bases and J lost 6; bases outside the gene matches: 4. CDR3 size: 13 residues. Germline lookup yields CDR1 MNHNY and CDR2 SVGAGI (reference sequence). The CDR3 coding sequence is TGTGCCAGCAGTTACGACCACAGGGGCGAGCAGTACGTC. Its translation is CASSYDHRGEQYV.

This clone was recorded once. The CDR3 DNA reads as TGTGCCAGCACTGACGGAGGGGCGGTCGGTGGAAACACCATATATTTT. This translates into CASTDGGAVGGNTIYF. The chain uses TRBV28 and TRBJ1-3, with D possibly matching TRBD1 (5 bases). Germline lookup yields CDR1 MDHEN and CDR2 SYDVKM. The CDR3 sequence is 16 residues long. The V gene lost 7 bases and the J gene lost 3 bases, with 19 bases spanning the gap. Looking up the rest from reference TRBV28 and TRBJ1-3 gives the full variable domain: DVKVTQSSRYLVKRTGEKVFLECVQDMDHENMFWYRQDPGLGLRLIYFSYDVKMKEKGDIPEGYSVSREKKERFSLILESASTNQTSMYLCASTDGGAVGGNTIYFGEGSWLTVV.

The chain links TRBV6-5 to TRBJ2-7, with 11 bases identical to TRBD2. Germline trimming cut 4 bases from V and 6 bases from J; bases unmatched to any gene: 5. Germline lookup yields CDR1 MNHEY and CDR2 SVGAGI. The CDR3 contains 14 residues. The CDR3 loop is CASSLLAGEGEQYF. CDR3 sequence (DNA): TGTGCCAGCAGTTTACTAGCGGGAGAGGGCGAGCAGTACTTC.

This rearrangement joins TRBV7-3 to TRBJ2-2; unclear D gene. The V end was cut by 5 bases, the J end by 6 bases, with 10 bases between. The CDR3 sequence is 13 residues long. Germline CDR1 is SGHTA and CDR2 is FQGTGA. CDR3 loop: CASSAGFAGELFF. Here the CDR3 DNA reads TGTGCCAGCAGCGCCGGATTTGCCGGGGAGCTGTTTTTT. The variable domain in full, completed from reference TRBV7-3 and TRBJ2-2, reads GAGVSQTPSNKVTEKGKYVELRCDPISGHTALYWYRQSLGQGPEFLIYFQGTGAADDSGLPNDRFFAVRPEGSVSTLKIQRTERGDSAVYLCASSAGFAGELFFGEGSRLTVL.

V is TRBV3-1 (or the pseudogene TRBV3-2) and J is TRBJ1-2; maybe TRBD1 (6 bases). Deletions cut 4 bases from V and 6 bases from J, with 21 bases between. Germline-derived CDR1 and CDR2 are LGHDT and YNNKEL (reference sequence). This CDR3 is 16 amino acids long. CDR3 sequence reads: CASSPRDNGNEDGYTF. CDR3 DNA sequence: TGTGCCAGCAGCCCCCGGGACAACGGGAACGAGGATGGCTACACCTTC.

The V call is TRBV11-2, the J call TRBJ2-2, with D unclear. Germline-derived CDR1 and CDR2 are SGHAT and FQNNGV. The CDR3 is made up of 11 amino acids. V shed 7 bases and J shed 6 bases, with 6 bases lying between them. CDR3 nucleotides: TGTGCCAGCACCGGGTCCGGGGAGCTGTTTTTT. Its translation: CASTGSGELFF.

The chain couples TRBV3-1 (or the pseudogene TRBV3-2) to TRBJ1-1; D gene ambiguous. The V and J ends lost 0 bases and 4 bases respectively, with 6 bases between them. CDR3 length: 13 amino acids. The germline V gene encodes CDR1 LGHDT and CDR2 YNNKEL (reference sequence). CDR3 nucleotide sequence: TGTGCCAGCAGCCAAGATGGCAGCACTGAAGCTTTCTTT. It is translated as CASSQDGSTEAFF.

CDR3 coding DNA: TGTGCCAGCAGTTTAAGTCTGAGGGAAGCTTTCTTT. Residues: CASSLSLREAFF. The chain combines TRBV28 with TRBJ1-1; D gene uncertain. The CDR3 covers 12 residues. Trimming left V 2 bases short and J 8 bases short, with 9 bases between. The V gene's germline CDR1 is MDHEN and CDR2 SYDVKM. Drawing the rest from reference TRBV28 and TRBJ1-1, the complete variable domain is DVKVTQSSRYLVKRTGEKVFLECVQDMDHENMFWYRQDPGLGLRLIYFSYDVKMKEKGDIPEGYSVSREKKERFSLILESASTNQTSMYLCASSLSLREAFFGQGTRLTVV.

This clone was found a few times. This chain uses TRBV20-1 with TRBJ1-1; TRBD1 might be the D (5 bases). This CDR3 contains 13 residues. The germline V gene has CDR1 DFQATT and CDR2 SNEGSKA (reference sequence). V lost 3 bases and J lost 3, with 11 bases in between. The CDR3 spells CSASLRDYTEAFF. The CDR3 DNA reads as TGCAGTGCTAGTTTGAGGGACTACACTGAAGCTTTCTTT.

The chain links TRBV19 to TRBJ2-7, with D tentatively TRBD2 (5 bases). Germline CDR1 and CDR2: LNHDA and SQIVND (reference sequence). This CDR3 has 16 amino acids. V lost 5 bases and J 0 bases, leaving 17 bases between the germline ends. The CDR3 loop is CASSARLTVSSYEQYV. CDR3 DNA sequence: TGTGCCAGTAGTGCAAGACTAACAGTGAGCTCCTACGAGCAGTACGTC.

This chain uses TRBV15 with TRBJ1-2; 9 bases fit TRBD1. The CDR3 length is 15 residues. The germline CDR1 and CDR2 sequences are LNHNV and YYDKDF (reference sequence). Trimming cost V 5 bases and J 5 bases; bases outside gene matches: 9. CDR3 sequence (DNA): TGTGCCACCAGCGGAAACAGGGGGCTGGGGTATGGCTACACCTTC. Its translation is CATSGNRGLGYGYTF. The full variable domain, its missing parts supplied by reference TRBV15 and TRBJ1-2, is DAMVIQNPRYQVTQFGKPVTLSCSQTLNHNVMYWYQQKSSQAPKLLFHYYDKDFNNEADTPDNFQSRRPNTSFCFLDIRSPGLGDTAMYLCATSGNRGLGYGYTFGSGTRLTVV.

V and J are TRBV10-3 and TRBJ2-2, with 9 nucleotides matching TRBD2. The ends lost 11 bases at V and 5 bases at J; junction bases unmatched: 12. The germline gives CDR1 ENHRY, CDR2 SYGVKD. The length of the CDR3 is 15 residues. The CDR3 nucleotides read TGTGCCTCCAGGATGGGAGCGGGGGGAACCGGGGAGCTGTTTTTT. This gives the protein CASRMGAGGTGELFF.

In this sample, this clone turned up once. The chain combines TRBV5-4 with TRBJ2-2, with D hard to call. Germline CDR1 and CDR2: SGHNT and YYREEE (reference sequence). Trimming left V 5 bases short and J 6 bases short, with 11 bases between. This CDR3 comprises 13 residues. In nucleotides, the CDR3 is TGTGCCAGCAGTAAGGGTGACCCCGGGGAGCTGTTTTTT. Its translation: CASSKGDPGELFF.

The chain couples TRBV5-8 to TRBJ1-2; the D is unclear. The CDR3 is 13 amino acids. The germline CDR1 and CDR2 sequences are SGHTS and YDEGEE. V was cut by 0 bases and J by 6 bases, with 9 bases left in between. CDR3 nucleotide sequence: TGTGCCAGCAGCTTGGAATTGTCAGATGGCTACACCTTC. This gives the protein CASSLELSDGYTF.

This chain joins TRBV12-3 or TRBV12-4 and TRBJ1-6, with 7 bases lining up with TRBD1. The CDR3 totals 13 residues. V lost 7 bases to trimming and J lost 9 bases; unmatched junction nucleotides: 6. The chain's CDR3 is CASTATGTSPLHF. The CDR3 region has the DNA TGTGCCAGCACCGCGACAGGGACTTCACCCCTCCACTTT.

This clone was seen a single time. The chain has TRBV6-2 or TRBV6-3 and TRBJ1-2; D not resolved. The CDR3 loop spans 14 amino acids. Germline V gives CDR1 MNHEY, CDR2 SVGEGT. Trimming pared 4 bases from V and 8 bases from J, leaving 17 bases between. The CDR3 region has the DNA TGTGCCAGCAGTTCGAGCTCGCAGCCAAGGGGCTACACCTTC. This encodes CASSSSSQPRGYTF.

As concerns this clone: Other DNA sequences in the same sample also yield this CDR3. The CDR3 region is CASSRGLYGYTF. The CDR3 region has the DNA TGTGCCAGCTCCAGGGGCCTCTATGGCTACACCTTC. The rearrangement uses TRBV28 and TRBJ1-2; tentative D call: TRBD1 (6 bases). Germline V gene data show CDR1 as MDHEN and CDR2 as SYDVKM. The CDR3 loop spans 12 amino acids. Trimming cost V 8 bases and J 4 bases, with 11 bases left between them.